This TCR beta chain was found in a study of shared clonotypes between healthy human individuals. Study results and caveats: Limited genetic and exposure-history diversity came from having few donors.

About this clone itself: The antigen remains undetermined.

The CDR3 contains 15 residues. Trimming cost V 0 bases and J 1 base, with 10 bases left between them. Per germline, CDR1 MNHNS and CDR2 SASEGT. Generated by immunoSEQ multiplex PCR, the TCRdb table keeps only in-frame clones and is missing some. Here the sample spans around 2.1 million clones, 95% being singletons. The origin of this receptor is a man younger than 35 in good health. Sequenced sample: naive CD4+ T cells sorted from blood. Subset reported: CD45RA+ positively selected. The V call is TRBV6-1, the J call TRBJ2-7; a weak D match, TRBD2 (5 bases). The CDR3 region has the DNA TGTGCCAGCAGTGAAGCGGGAGCAGATTCCTACGAGCAGTACTTC. This translates into CASSEAGADSYEQYF.